Listed below are T cell receptor beta chains from one sample, sequenced in a study of regulatory T cells in long-lasting Graves disease. TCRdb re-derived calls from the multiplex PCR reads in MiXCR, one entry per CDR3 protein. Of 530,000 or so distinct CDR3 sequences in the sample, approximately 12% are singletons; the top ten hold 10%. This same sample was also part of a study on T cells in Graves' hyperthyroidism and ophthalmopathy.

The sample consisted of peripheral blood mononuclear cells (PBMCs), taken at new diagnosis, from a patient treated with antithyroid drugs. The receptors were gathered from a man aged 25-40 years with Graves disease. Both conserved end residues are part of each CDR3. The D gene is left open where the match is weak. Expanded clones are given a class, and other clones once, few, many or no size at all.

many	TRBV18	TRBJ2-7	-	TGTGCCAGCTCACCGTCCTCCGAGCAGTACTTC	CASSPSSEQYF
many	TRBV6-1	TRBJ2-2	-	TGTGCCAGCAGTGCCTTCTCTGGACGCCTCGGTGGGGAGCTGTTTTTT	CASSAFSGRLGGELFF
-	TRBV18	TRBJ2-1	TRBD2	TGTGCCAGCTCACCGACCGGTTTGCTAGCGGGGAAGAATGAGCAGTTCTTC	CASSPTGLLAGKNEQFF
few	TRBV30	TRBJ1-1	-	TGTGCCTGGAGTAAAACGGCTAACACTGAAGCTTTCTTT	CAWSKTANTEAFF
-	TRBV9	TRBJ2-1	-	TGTGCCAGCAGCGTAGAATACGATGAGCAGTTCTTC	CASSVEYDEQFF
many	TRBV27	TRBJ1-4	TRBD1	TGTGCCAGCAGGACCGGGACAGTCGGGGAAAAACTGTTTTTT	CASRTGTVGEKLFF
many	TRBV3-1	TRBJ1-4	-	TGTGCCAGCAGCCAAGACGTAACTAATGAAAAACTGTTTTTT	CASSQDVTNEKLFF
few	TRBV27	TRBJ2-1	TRBD2	TGTGCCAGCAGTAAAACCCTGGCGGGAGGCATGGGGGAGCAGTTCTTC	CASSKTLAGGMGEQFF
few	TRBV20-1	TRBJ1-2	-	TGCAGTGCCCCGAAGGGGGACTATGGCTACACCTTC	CSAPKGDYGYTF
many	TRBV19	TRBJ1-4	TRBD1	TGTGCCAGTACCGCGACAGGGAGGAATGAAAAACTGTTTTTT	CASTATGRNEKLFF
few	TRBV5-1	TRBJ2-5	TRBD2	TGCGCCAGCAGCTTGGGTGCGGGAGGGAAAGAGACCCAGTACTTC	CASSLGAGGKETQYF
-	TRBV30	TRBJ1-1	-	TGTGCCTGGAGTCCAACGACAGGCCCCTCAGTTGGGACCGAAGCTTTCTTT	CAWSPTTGPSVGTEAFF
many	TRBV12-3/TRBV12-4	TRBJ2-5	TRBD1	TGTGCCAGCAGTTTAGAAGGGACAGGCTGGGAGACCCAGTACTTC	CASSLEGTGWETQYF
many	TRBV2	TRBJ2-1	-	TGTGCCAGCCCTCCACCGCCCGGGGGGCTCTCCTACAATGAGCAGTTCTTC	CASPPPPGGLSYNEQFF
many	TRBV10-3	TRBJ2-3	-	TGTGCCACCCGGCGGGGACGGGACACAGATACGCAGTATTTT	CATRRGRDTDTQYF
once	TRBV19	TRBJ2-3	TRBD2	TGTGCCAGTAGTGTCATTACTAGCGGGTCGGAGGATACGCAGTATTTT	CASSVITSGSEDTQYF
many	TRBV9	TRBJ2-7	-	TGTGCCAGCAGCGTAGGGCAGCACAGCTCCTACGAGCAGTACTTC	CASSVGQHSSYEQYF
many	TRBV6-1	TRBJ2-7	TRBD2	TGTGCCAGCAGTCGTTTTCTACTAGCGGGAGCCCAGGAGCAGTACTTC	CASSRFLLAGAQEQYF
many	TRBV24-1	TRBJ2-1	-	TGTGCCACCAGTGACATCGTTAGCTCCTACAATGAGCAGTTCTTC	CATSDIVSSYNEQFF
-	TRBV3-1	TRBJ2-5	TRBD1	TGTGCCAGCAGCCAAGAGACAGGGCAAGAGACCCAGTACTTC	CASSQETGQETQYF
many	TRBV5-1	TRBJ2-5	-	TGCGCCAGCAGCTTGGAGGCTGTCCAAGAGACCCAGTACTTC	CASSLEAVQETQYF
many	TRBV10-3	TRBJ2-7	-	TGTGCCATCAGTGAGTCTGTGACTAGCTACGAGCAGTACTTC	CAISESVTSYEQYF
few	TRBV12-3/TRBV12-4	TRBJ2-1	-	TGTGCCGTCTGGGGACCGGGAGACTACAATGAGCAGTTCTTC	CAVWGPGDYNEQFF
many	TRBV10-2	TRBJ2-1	TRBD2	TGCGCCAGTAATCGGGGGGGGATCTACAATGAGCAGTTCTTC	CASNRGGIYNEQFF
many	TRBV27	TRBJ2-5	-	TGTGCCAGCAGTCCCTTTTCGGTGGGGGAGACCCAGTACTTC	CASSPFSVGETQYF
many	TRBV11-3	TRBJ2-6	-	TGTGCCAGCAGCAAGGACGGCTCTGGGGCCAACGTCCTGACTTTC	CASSKDGSGANVLTF
many	TRBV7-9	TRBJ2-5	TRBD2	TGTGCCAGCAGCCCGGGGGCGGGAGGTCGACAAGAGACCCAGTACTTC	CASSPGAGGRQETQYF
many	TRBV7-9	TRBJ2-1	-	TGTGCCAGCAGCTTAGTACCCAATGAGCAGTTCTTC	CASSLVPNEQFF